This passage covers 17 T cell receptor beta chains from one sample sequenced in a study of blood T cell repertoires in COVID-19. Profiling relied on immunoSEQ multiplex PCR, and the TCRdb table lists in-frame clones only, not all of them. The sample lists about 160,000 clones, around 92% occurring once. Material: peripheral blood. These receptors came from a man in his thirties or forties with COVID-19, enrolled during active disease.

This clone was found a few times. The rearrangement joins TRBV6-5 to TRBJ2-5, with D perhaps matching TRBD2 (5 bases). V was clipped by 6 bases and J by 5 bases, with 16 bases between them. The CDR3 length is 14 residues. Germline loops: CDR1 MNHEY, CDR2 SVGAGI. In DNA, the CDR3 is TGTGCCAGCAGCCTGGACTCCCCATGGGAGACCCAGTACTTC. Protein: CASSLDSPWETQYF.

The genes are TRBV9 and TRBJ2-7, with D possibly TRBD1 on 5 matching bases. V lost 4 bases to trimming and J lost 3 bases, with 14 bases between them. The CDR3 is 14 residues long. The germline V gene has CDR1 SGDLS and CDR2 YYNGEE. CDR3 protein: CASSTHPTDYEQYF. In DNA form, the CDR3 reads TGTGCCAGCAGCACACACCCGACAGACTACGAGCAGTACTTC.

V and J are TRBV28 and TRBJ1-1; 7 bases line up with TRBD1. Trimming cost V 5 bases and J 2 bases; bases outside gene matches: 11. The CDR3 consists of 16 residues. Germline-derived CDR1 and CDR2 are MDHEN and SYDVKM. The CDR3 DNA sequence: TGTGCCAGCAGTCCTTACAGGGGTAAGGGCAACACTGAAGCTTTCTTT. It yields the protein CASSPYRGKGNTEAFF.

The count of this clone is one. This chain links TRBV5-4 with TRBJ2-3; D may be TRBD2 (6 bases). V was trimmed by 2 bases and J by 4 bases, leaving 11 bases between them. CDR1 is SGHNT, CDR2 YYREEE, per germline (reference sequence). The CDR3 spans 14 residues. CDR3 amino acids: CASSLGSGADTQYF. CDR3 DNA: TGTGCCAGCAGCTTAGGTTCGGGGGCAGATACGCAGTATTTT.

The chain is built from TRBV5-1 and TRBJ2-3; 10 nucleotides align to TRBD2. Losses at the gene ends were 0 bases for V and 4 bases for J; bases not matched to a gene: 2. The germline gives CDR1 SGHRS, CDR2 YFSETQ. This CDR3 comprises 15 residues. The CDR3 loop reads CASSLEREGADTQYF. The CDR3 region has the DNA TGCGCCAGCAGCTTGGAGCGGGAGGGAGCAGATACGCAGTATTTT.

A single count supports this clone. The chain carries TRBV2 and TRBJ1-2, with TRBD1 matching over 8 bases. This CDR3 is built from 13 residues. Trimming removed 8 bases from V and 2 bases from J; junction bases left unmatched: 4. Germline V gives CDR1 SNHLY, CDR2 FYNNEI. CDR3 coding DNA: TGTGCCAGCGGACAGGGCCTCAACTATGGCTACACCTTC. Its translation: CASGQGLNYGYTF.

The rearrangement uses TRBV5-1 and TRBJ2-1; perhaps TRBD2 as D (7 bases). Germline values: CDR1 SGHRS, CDR2 YFSETQ. V lost 1 base, J lost 4 bases, and 12 bases lay in between. There are 15 residues in the CDR3. CDR3 DNA: TGCGCCAGCAGCTTGTGGGGGGGCGCTTACAATGAGCAGTTCTTC. Residues: CASSLWGGAYNEQFF.

This chain joins TRBV27 and TRBJ2-6; unclear D gene. Germline V CDR1 and CDR2: MNHEY, SMNVEV (reference sequence). This CDR3 has 16 amino acids. Trimming took off 5 bases at V and 0 bases at J, with 11 bases between the two ends. CDR3: CASSRQVVSGANVLTF. CDR3 DNA sequence: TGTGCCAGCAGTCGCCAGGTGGTCTCTGGGGCCAACGTCCTGACTTTC.

The J gene is TRBJ1-1, the V gene TRBV5-6, with D unresolved. Germline CDR1 SGHDT, CDR2 YYEEEE. V was pared by 1 base and J by 1 base, with 8 bases between. The CDR3 totals 14 residues. The CDR3 loop reads CASSLTYPNTEAFF. The CDR3 DNA reads as TGTGCCAGCAGCTTGACATACCCGAACACTGAAGCTTTCTTT. The variable domain in full, with the rest retrieved from reference TRBV5-6 and TRBJ1-1, is DAGVTQSPTHLIKTRGQQVTLRCSPKSGHDTVSWYQQALGQGPQFIFQYYEEEERQRGNFPDRFSGHQFPNYSSELNVNALLLGDSALYLCASSLTYPNTEAFFGQGTRLTVV.

This clone was seen a handful of times. J is TRBJ1-2 and V is TRBV7-9; 7 bases match TRBD1. V lost 5 bases and J lost 3; bases outside the gene matches: 6. This CDR3 is built from 14 residues. CDR1 is SEHNR, CDR2 FQNEAQ, per germline (reference sequence). The CDR3 reads CASSPRTGDYGYTF. The CDR3 DNA reads as TGTGCCAGCAGCCCCCGGACAGGCGACTATGGCTACACCTTC.

J is TRBJ1-5 and V is TRBV19; possibly TRBD1 for D (5 bases). Trimming pared 1 base from V and 0 bases from J, leaving 16 bases between. The CDR3 consists of 18 residues. Germline values: CDR1 LNHDA, CDR2 SQIVND (reference sequence). The CDR3 coding sequence is TGTGCCAGTAGTATAGGCACGCGTGGACACATTAGCAATCAGCCCCAGCATTTT. Translated, it gives CASSIGTRGHISNQPQHF. Full variable domain (outside the CDR3, taken from reference TRBV19 and TRBJ1-5): DGGITQSPKYLFRKEGQNVTLSCEQNLNHDAMYWYRQDPGQGLRLIYYSQIVNDFQKGDIAEGYSVSREKKESFPLTVTSAQKNPTAFYLCASSIGTRGHISNQPQHFGDGTRLSIL.

The chain uses TRBV19 and TRBJ1-1; D gene unclear. Trimming took off 4 bases at V and 0 bases at J, with 9 bases between the two ends. The germline CDR1 and CDR2 sequences are LNHDA and SQIVND (reference sequence). The CDR3 totals 14 residues. The CDR3 bases are TGTGCCAGTAGTAGCCCTATGTTGAACACTGAAGCTTTCTTT. It translates to CASSSPMLNTEAFF.

This clone has a handful of counts. For the CDR3, the DNA is TGCGCCAGCAGCTTACAGGGGGCGCGTAATCAGCCCCAGCATTTT. Translated: CASSLQGARNQPQHF. The chain uses TRBV5-1 and TRBJ1-5; 9 bases fit TRBD1. V lost 2 bases, J lost 4 bases, and 4 bases stayed unmatched. CDR3 length: 15 residues. Looked up from germline, CDR1 is SGHRS and CDR2 is YFSETQ.

This chain joins TRBV6-5 and TRBJ1-1, with 7 nucleotides matching TRBD1. Per germline, CDR1 MNHEY and CDR2 SVGAGI. The ends lost 5 bases at V and 5 bases at J; junction bases unmatched: 5. This CDR3 has 13 amino acids. The CDR3 loop is CASSLRDRTEAFF. The DNA for the CDR3 is TGTGCCAGCAGTCTCCGGGACAGAACTGAAGCTTTCTTT.

The chain's CDR3 is CASSRRGTANSPLHF. CDR3 nucleotide sequence: TGTGCCAGCAGCCGCCGAGGGACAGCCAATTCACCCCTCCACTTT. The V and J genes are TRBV14 and TRBJ1-6; 7 bases map to TRBD1. The CDR3 sequence is 15 residues long. Germline CDR1 SGHDN, CDR2 FVKESK. J gave up 7 bases and V 4 bases, and 7 bases lay outside the gene matches.

The V gene is TRBV14, the J gene TRBJ1-6, with 8 bases lining up with TRBD1. Looked up from germline, CDR1 is SGHDN and CDR2 is FVKESK. Losses at the gene ends were 4 bases for V and 3 bases for J; bases not matched to a gene: 8. This CDR3 contains 17 residues. CDR3 nucleotide sequence: TGTGCCAGCAGCCGGCGGACAGGGTCGAACTATAATTCACCCCTCCACTTT. This codes for CASSRRTGSNYNSPLHF.

The chain recombines TRBV12-5 with TRBJ2-3; D call uncertain. The V end lost 3 bases, the J end lost 6 bases, and 7 bases lay between the germline ends. CDR3 length equals 12 residues. Germline assignment: CDR1 LGHNT and CDR2 FRNRAP. In nucleotides, the CDR3 is TGTGCTAGTGGTTTCGGTTTGGATACGCAGTATTTT. This translates into CASGFGLDTQYF.